This T cell receptor (beta chain) was recovered during a study of cytomegalovirus exposure and HLA in healthy donors. This cohort consisted of healthy bone marrow donors. Unmatched junction bases numbered 2, after V lost 4 bases and J lost 1 base. Germline-derived CDR1 and CDR2 are SNHLY and FYNNEI. This CDR3 comprises 14 residues. With 60 Vbeta and 13 Jbeta primers, the PCR was carried out. The protocol was immunoSEQ multiplex PCR, while the TCRdb copy is restricted to in-frame clones and leaves out a portion. The table has 95,000 to 150,000 clones, around two thirds seen once. Specimen: PBMCs. The TCR was taken from a middle-aged woman in good health and CMV-seropositive. The V gene is TRBV2, the J gene TRBJ1-1; 8 bases match TRBD1. DNA of the CDR3: TGTGCCAGCAGTGCAGGACAGGGGAACACTGAAGCTTTCTTT. As protein: CASSAGQGNTEAFF.